This T cell receptor beta chain was recovered during a study of T-cell reconstitution after alpha-beta-depleted transplantation in children. The CDR3 length is 13 residues. Between the trimmed V and J ends, which lost 7 bases and 1 base, there was a span of 10 bases. This clonotype has just a few counts. The TCRbeta library incorporated unique molecular identifiers. TCRdb reanalysed the PCR reads using MiXCR and keeps one entry per CDR3 protein. This sample has some 200,000 distinct CDR3 sequences, with roughly 9% found just once. The clonotype comes from a human donor who donated a stem cell graft to a child with acute lymphoblastic leukemia. Sequencing used PBMCs from the stem cell graft donor, obtained from the stem cell graft. V and J are TRBV12-3 or TRBV12-4 and TRBJ2-5; tentative D call: TRBD2 (6 bases). The CDR3 sequence: CASTKLAQETQYF. The CDR3 coding sequence is TGTGCCAGCACCAAACTAGCCCAAGAGACCCAGTACTTC.